This T cell receptor (beta chain) was captured in a study of blood T cell repertoires in COVID-19. The table lists this clone with a few counts. Produced via immunoSEQ multiplex PCR; TCRdb's table is partial and in-frame only. The profile shows 150,000 or so clones, roughly 88% of them singletons. V was cut by 5 bases and J by 9 bases, with 7 bases left in between. Germline V gene data show CDR1 as MNHNY and CDR2 as SVGAGI (reference sequence). The CDR3 length is 10 residues. The sequence came from a woman in her sixties who had recovered from COVID-19. The sequencing sample was made of PBMCs or T cells enriched from blood (not recorded which). The genes are TRBV6-6 and TRBJ1-2, with unresolved D. The CDR3 nucleotides are TGTGCCAGCAGTGATGACAGCTACACCTTC. This codes for CASSDDSYTF.